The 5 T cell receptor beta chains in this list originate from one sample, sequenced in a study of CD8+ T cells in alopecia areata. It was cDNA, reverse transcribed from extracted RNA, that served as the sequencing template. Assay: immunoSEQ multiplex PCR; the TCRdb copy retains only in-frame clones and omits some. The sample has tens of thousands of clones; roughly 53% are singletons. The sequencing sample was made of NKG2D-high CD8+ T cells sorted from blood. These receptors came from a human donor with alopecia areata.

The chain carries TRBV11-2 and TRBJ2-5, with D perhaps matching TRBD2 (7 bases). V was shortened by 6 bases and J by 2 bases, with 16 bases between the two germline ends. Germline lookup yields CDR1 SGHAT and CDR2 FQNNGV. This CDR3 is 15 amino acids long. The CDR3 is CASRNWGGRQETQYF. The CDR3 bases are TGTGCCAGCAGGAATTGGGGGGGCCGTCAAGAGACCCAGTACTTC. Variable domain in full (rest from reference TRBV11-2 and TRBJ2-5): EAGVAQSPRYKIIEKRQSVAFWCNPISGHATLYWYQQILGQGPKLLIQFQNNGVVDDSQLPKDRFSAERLKGVDSTLKIQPAKLEDSAVYLCASRNWGGRQETQYFGPGTRLLVL.

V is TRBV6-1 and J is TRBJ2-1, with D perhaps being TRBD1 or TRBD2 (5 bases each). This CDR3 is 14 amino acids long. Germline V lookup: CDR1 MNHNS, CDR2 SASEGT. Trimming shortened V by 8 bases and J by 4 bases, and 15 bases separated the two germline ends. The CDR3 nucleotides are TGTGCCAGCTCCCGGGACGGAGTTTACAATGAGCAGTTCTTC. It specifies CASSRDGVYNEQFF.

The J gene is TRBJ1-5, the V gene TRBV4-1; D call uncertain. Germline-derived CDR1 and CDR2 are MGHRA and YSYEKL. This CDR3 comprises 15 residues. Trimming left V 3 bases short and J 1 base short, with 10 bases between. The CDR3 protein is CASSHVLGSNQPQHF. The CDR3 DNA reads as TGCGCCAGCAGCCATGTATTGGGGAGCAATCAGCCCCAGCATTTT.

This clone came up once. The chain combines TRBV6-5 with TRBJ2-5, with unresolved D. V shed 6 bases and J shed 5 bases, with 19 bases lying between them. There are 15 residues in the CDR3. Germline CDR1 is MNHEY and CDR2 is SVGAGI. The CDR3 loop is CASSLMGQFYETQYF. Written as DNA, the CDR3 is TGTGCCAGCAGCCTTATGGGCCAGTTCTATGAGACCCAGTACTTC.

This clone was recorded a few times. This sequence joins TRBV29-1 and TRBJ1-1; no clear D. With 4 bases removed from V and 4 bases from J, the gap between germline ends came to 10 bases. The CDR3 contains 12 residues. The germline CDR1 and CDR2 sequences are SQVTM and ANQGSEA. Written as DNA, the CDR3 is TGCAGCGTTGTATTGATACTCACTGAAGCTTTCTTT. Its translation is CSVVLILTEAFF.